The present T cell receptor (beta chain) was sequenced within a study of blood T cell repertoires in COVID-19. Here immunoSEQ multiplex PCR was the method, and the copy in TCRdb shows in-frame clones only, minus some. The sample yields fewer than 45,000 clones, about 77% seen once. CDR3 length: 15 amino acids. CDR1 and CDR2 from the germline V gene are LNHDA and SQIVND (reference sequence). Trimming removed 3 bases from V and 2 bases from J; junction bases left unmatched: 2. This receptor was identified in a man aged 55 to 70 with acute or convalescent COVID-19. Sequencing was carried out using peripheral blood. The gene calls are TRBV19 and TRBJ1-5; 9 bases fit TRBD1. CDR3 sequence: CASSMGDRGNQPQHF. For the CDR3, the DNA is TGTGCCAGTAGTATGGGGGACAGGGGCAATCAGCCCCAGCATTTT.